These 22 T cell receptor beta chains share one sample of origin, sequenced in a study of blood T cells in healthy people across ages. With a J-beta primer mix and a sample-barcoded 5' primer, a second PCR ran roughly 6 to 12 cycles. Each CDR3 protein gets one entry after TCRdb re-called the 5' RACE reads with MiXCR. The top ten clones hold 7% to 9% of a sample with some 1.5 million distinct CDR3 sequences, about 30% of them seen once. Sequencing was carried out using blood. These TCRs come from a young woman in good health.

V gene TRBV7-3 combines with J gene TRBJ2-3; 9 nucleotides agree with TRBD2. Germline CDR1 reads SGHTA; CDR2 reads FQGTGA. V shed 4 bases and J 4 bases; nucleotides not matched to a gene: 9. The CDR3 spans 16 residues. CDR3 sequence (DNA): TGTGCCAGCAGCTATCGCGGGGGGGCAGAATCAGATACGCAGTATTTT. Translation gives CASSYRGGAESDTQYF. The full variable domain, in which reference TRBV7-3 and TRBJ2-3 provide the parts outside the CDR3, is GAGVSQTPSNKVTEKGKYVELRCDPISGHTALYWYRQSLGQGPEFLIYFQGTGAADDSGLPNDRFFAVRPEGSVSTLKIQRTERGDSAVYLCASSYRGGAESDTQYFGPGTRLTVL.

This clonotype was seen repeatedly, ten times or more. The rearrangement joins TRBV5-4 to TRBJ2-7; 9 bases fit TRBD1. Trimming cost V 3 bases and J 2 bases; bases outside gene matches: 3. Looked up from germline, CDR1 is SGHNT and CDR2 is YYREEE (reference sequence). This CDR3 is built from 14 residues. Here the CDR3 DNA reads TGTGCCAGCAGCTGGGACAGGGCCCCCTACGAGCAGTACTTC. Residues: CASSWDRAPYEQYF.

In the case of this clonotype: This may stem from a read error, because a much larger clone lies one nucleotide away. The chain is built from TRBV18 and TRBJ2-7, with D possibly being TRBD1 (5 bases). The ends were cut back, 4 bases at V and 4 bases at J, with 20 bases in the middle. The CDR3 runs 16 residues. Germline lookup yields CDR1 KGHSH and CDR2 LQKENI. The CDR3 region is CASSLQTETAVYEQYF. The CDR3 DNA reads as TGTGCCAGCTCACTACAAACCGAGACAGCCGTTTACGAGCAGTACTTC.

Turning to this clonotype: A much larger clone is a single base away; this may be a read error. The CDR3 bases are TGCAGTACTAGACCGACGACTTCGGACGTGGAGCAGTACTTC. Protein sequence: CSTRPTTSDVEQYF. The chain joins TRBV20-1 to TRBJ2-7, with a tentative D call TRBD2 (5 bases). Germline V gene data show CDR1 as DFQATT and CDR2 as SNEGSKA (reference sequence). The CDR3 covers 14 residues.

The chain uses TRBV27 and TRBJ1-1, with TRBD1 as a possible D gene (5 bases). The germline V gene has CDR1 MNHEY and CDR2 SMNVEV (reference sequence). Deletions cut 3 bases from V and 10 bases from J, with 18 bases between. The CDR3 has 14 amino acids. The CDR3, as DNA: TGTGCCAGCAGTTTCGCAGGATGGGGCACTAGAGCTTTCTTT. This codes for CASSFAGWGTRAFF.

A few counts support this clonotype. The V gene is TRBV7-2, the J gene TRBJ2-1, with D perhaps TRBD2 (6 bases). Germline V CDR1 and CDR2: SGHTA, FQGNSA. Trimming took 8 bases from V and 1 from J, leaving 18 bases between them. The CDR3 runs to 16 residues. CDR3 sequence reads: CASRPRLGGSYNEQFF. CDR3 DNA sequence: TGTGCCAGCCGCCCCCGTCTGGGGGGATCCTACAATGAGCAGTTCTTC.

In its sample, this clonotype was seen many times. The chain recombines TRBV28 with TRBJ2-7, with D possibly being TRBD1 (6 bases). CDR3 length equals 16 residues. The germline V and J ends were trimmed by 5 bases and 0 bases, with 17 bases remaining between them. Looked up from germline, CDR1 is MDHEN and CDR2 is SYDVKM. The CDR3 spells CASSLTKGDLSYEQYF. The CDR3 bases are TGTGCCAGCAGTCTCACGAAGGGGGACCTCTCCTACGAGCAGTACTTC.

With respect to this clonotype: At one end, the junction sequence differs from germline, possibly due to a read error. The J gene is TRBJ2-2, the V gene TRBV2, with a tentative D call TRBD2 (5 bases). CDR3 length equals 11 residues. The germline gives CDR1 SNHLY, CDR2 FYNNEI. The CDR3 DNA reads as TGTGCCAGCAGGGAGATCGGGGAGCCGTTTTTT. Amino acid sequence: CASREIGEPFF.

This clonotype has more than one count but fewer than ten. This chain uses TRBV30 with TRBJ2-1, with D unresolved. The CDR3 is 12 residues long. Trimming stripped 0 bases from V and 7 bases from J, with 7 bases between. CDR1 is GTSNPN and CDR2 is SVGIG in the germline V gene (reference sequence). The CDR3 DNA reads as TGTGCCTGGAGTGTGGTGGTGAATGAGCAGTTCTTC. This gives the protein CAWSVVVNEQFF.

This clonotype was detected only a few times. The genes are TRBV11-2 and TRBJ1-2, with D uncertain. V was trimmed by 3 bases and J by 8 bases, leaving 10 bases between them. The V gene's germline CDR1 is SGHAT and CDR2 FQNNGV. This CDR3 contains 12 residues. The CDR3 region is CASSLTTQGYTF. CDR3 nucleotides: TGTGCCAGCAGCTTGACGACCCAGGGCTACACCTTC.

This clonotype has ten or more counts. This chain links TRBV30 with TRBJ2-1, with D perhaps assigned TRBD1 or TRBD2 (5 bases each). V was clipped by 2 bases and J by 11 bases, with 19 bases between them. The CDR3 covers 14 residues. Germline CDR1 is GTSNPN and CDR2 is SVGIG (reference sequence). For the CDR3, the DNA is TGTGCCTGGAGTACGGGCAGGGTAGGGGAGAAGCAGTTCTTC. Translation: CAWSTGRVGEKQFF.

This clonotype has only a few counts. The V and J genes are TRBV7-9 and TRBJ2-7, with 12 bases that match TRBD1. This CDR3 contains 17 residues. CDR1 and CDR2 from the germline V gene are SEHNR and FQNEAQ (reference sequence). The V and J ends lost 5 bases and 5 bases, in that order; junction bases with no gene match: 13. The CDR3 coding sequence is TGTGCCAGCAGCCCCGGGACAGGGGGCCGACAGAAGGACGAGCAGTACTTC. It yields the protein CASSPGTGGRQKDEQYF.

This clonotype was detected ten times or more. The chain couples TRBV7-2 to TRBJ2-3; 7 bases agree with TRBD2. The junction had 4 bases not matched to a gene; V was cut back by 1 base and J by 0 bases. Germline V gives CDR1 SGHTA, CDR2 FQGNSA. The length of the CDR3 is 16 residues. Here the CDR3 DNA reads TGTGCCAGCAGCTTAGGTAGACTAGCTAGCACAGATACGCAGTATTTT. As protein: CASSLGRLASTDTQYF.

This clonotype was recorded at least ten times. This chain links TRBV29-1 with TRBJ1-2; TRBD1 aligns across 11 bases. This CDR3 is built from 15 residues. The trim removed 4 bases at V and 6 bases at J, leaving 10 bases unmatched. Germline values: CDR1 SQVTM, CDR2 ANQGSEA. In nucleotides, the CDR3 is TGCAGCGTTGTCCCGGGACAGGGGGTATCTGATGGCTACACCTTC. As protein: CSVVPGQGVSDGYTF. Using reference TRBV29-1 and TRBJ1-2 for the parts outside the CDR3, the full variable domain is SAVISQKPSRDICQRGTSLTIQCQVDSQVTMMFWYRQQPGQSLTLIATANQGSEATYESGFVIDKFPISRPNLTFSTLTVSNMSPEDSSIYLCSVVPGQGVSDGYTFGSGTRLTVV.

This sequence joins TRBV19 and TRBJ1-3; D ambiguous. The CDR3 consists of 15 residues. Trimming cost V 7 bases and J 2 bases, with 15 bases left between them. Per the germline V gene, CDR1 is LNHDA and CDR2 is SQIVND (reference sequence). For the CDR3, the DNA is TGTGCCAGTACCCCATCCATCGCAACTGGAAACACCATATATTTT. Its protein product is CASTPSIATGNTIYF.

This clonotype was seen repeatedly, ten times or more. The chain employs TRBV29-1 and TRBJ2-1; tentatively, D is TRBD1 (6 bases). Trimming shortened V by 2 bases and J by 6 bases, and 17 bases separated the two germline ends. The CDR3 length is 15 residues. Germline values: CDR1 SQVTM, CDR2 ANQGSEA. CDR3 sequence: CSVERDTPGLNEQFF. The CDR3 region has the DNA TGCAGCGTTGAAAGGGACACCCCGGGGCTCAATGAGCAGTTCTTC.

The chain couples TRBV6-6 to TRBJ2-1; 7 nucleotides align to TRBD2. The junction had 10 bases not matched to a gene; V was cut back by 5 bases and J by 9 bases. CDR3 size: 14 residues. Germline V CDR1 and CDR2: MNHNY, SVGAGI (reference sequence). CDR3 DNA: TGTGCCAGCAGTAAGACTAGCCCCGTCGGTGAGCAGTTCTTC. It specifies CASSKTSPVGEQFF.

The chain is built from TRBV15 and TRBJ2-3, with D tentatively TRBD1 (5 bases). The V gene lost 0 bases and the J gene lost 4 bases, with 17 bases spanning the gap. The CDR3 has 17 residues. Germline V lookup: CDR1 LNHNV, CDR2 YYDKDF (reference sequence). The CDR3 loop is CATSRDFSDWGPDTQYF. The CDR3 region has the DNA TGTGCCACCAGCAGAGATTTTTCGGATTGGGGCCCAGATACGCAGTATTTT.

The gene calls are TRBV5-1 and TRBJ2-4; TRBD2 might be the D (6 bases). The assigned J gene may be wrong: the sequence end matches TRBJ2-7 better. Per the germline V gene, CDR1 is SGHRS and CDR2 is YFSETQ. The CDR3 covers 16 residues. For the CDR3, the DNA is TGCGCCAGCACCCCTTTGGTGGGGGGTAGCGGCTACGAGCAGTACTTC. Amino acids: CASTPLVGGSGYEQYF.

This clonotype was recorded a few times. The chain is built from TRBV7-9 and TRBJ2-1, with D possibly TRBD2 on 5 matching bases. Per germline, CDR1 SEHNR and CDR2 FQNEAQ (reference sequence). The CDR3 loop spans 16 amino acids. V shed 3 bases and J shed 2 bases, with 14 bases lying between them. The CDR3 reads CASSFKSGSTYNEQFF. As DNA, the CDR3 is TGTGCCAGCAGCTTCAAATCGGGGTCTACCTACAATGAGCAGTTCTTC.

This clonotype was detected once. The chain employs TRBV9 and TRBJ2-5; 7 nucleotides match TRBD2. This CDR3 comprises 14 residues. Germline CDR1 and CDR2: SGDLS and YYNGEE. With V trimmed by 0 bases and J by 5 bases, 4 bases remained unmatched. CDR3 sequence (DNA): TGTGCCAGCAGCGTAGCTCACGGGGGGGAGACCCAGTACTTC. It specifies CASSVAHGGETQYF.

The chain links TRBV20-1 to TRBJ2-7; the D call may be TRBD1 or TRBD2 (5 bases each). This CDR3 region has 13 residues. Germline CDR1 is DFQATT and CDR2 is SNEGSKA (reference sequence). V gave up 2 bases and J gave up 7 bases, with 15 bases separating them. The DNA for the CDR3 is TGCAGTGCTAGATTGTCCGGGACGCCAGAGCAGTACTTC. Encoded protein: CSARLSGTPEQYF.